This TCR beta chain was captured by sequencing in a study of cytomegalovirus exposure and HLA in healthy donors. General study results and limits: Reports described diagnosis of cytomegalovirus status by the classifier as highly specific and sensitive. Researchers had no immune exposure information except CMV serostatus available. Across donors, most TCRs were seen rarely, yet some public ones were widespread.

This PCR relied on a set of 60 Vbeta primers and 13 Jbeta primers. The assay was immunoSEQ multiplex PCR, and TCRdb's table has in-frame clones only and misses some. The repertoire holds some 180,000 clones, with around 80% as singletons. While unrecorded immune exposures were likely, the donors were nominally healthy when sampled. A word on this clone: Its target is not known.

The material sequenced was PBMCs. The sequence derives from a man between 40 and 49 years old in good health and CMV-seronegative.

CDR3 sequence reads: CASSPQPAGLAGAGELFF. The CDR3 DNA reads TGTGCCAGCAGCCCACAGCCGGCGGGACTAGCGGGGGCCGGGGAGCTGTTTTTT. This chain joins TRBV7-3 and TRBJ2-2; 14 nucleotides line up with TRBD2. The germline CDR1 and CDR2 sequences are SGHTA and FQGTGA. V lost 5 bases, J lost 6 bases, and 11 bases stayed unmatched. This CDR3 has 18 amino acids.